These T cell receptor beta chains were read from a single sample in a study of T cells in localized non-small cell lung cancer. Clones were sequenced by immunoSEQ multiplex PCR, and TCRdb holds only the in-frame ones, with some missing. The data contain tens of thousands of clones, under 90% of them singletons. The source material was peripheral blood, sampled before any cancer treatment. All receptors derive from a man aged 40 to 70 with stage I squamous cell lung carcinoma. The CDR3 runs from the conserved cysteine through the conserved F or W. D genes are given only for firm matches. Size is omitted from some rows. Given values are once, few, many or a class for expanded clones.

CDR3 DNA	CDR3 protein	clone size	D gene	V gene	J gene
TGTGCAAGTCGTTCTCAGGGACGAGGACCTGGCTACACCTTC	CASRSQGRGPGYTF	.	.	TRBV12-2	TRBJ1-2
TGTGCCAGCAGCCTCCCTGGAGGGGAAGCTTTCTTT	CASSLPGGEAFF	.	.	TRBV6-6	TRBJ1-1
TGTGCCAGCTCACCTAAACGTGGGACCGCCGAAGCTTTCTTT	CASSPKRGTAEAFF	.	.	TRBV18	TRBJ1-1
TGTGCCAGCAGCTTCGGGGCCTTAGCTGAGCAGTTCTTC	CASSFGALAEQFF	once	.	TRBV7-6	TRBJ2-1
TGTGCCAGCGAGGAGCAGAAGAGCTACAATGAGCAGTTCTTC	CASEEQKSYNEQFF	.	.	TRBV2	TRBJ2-1
TGTGCCAGCAGCTTAGAGGAAGGCACCATATATTTT	CASSLEEGTIYF	.	.	TRBV7-9	TRBJ1-3
TGTGCCAGCTCACCAGGATTGAGGTACATTCAGTACTTC	CASSPGLRYIQYF	.	.	TRBV18	TRBJ2-4
TGTGCCAGCAGCAATCCGGGACAGGGGGCCTCCCACTACGAGCAGTACTTC	CASSNPGQGASHYEQYF	once	TRBD1	TRBV5-4	TRBJ2-7
TGTGCCAGCAGCTTTGCAGGTTCCTACAATGAGCAGTTCTTC	CASSFAGSYNEQFF	.	.	TRBV7-6	TRBJ2-1
TGTGCCAGCAGTTTAGCGGGGGGGAGGGAGCAGTACTTC	CASSLAGGREQYF	.	TRBD2	TRBV27	TRBJ2-7
TGTGCCAGCAGGCCGATCGGCAGGGAGGTTACCGGGGAGCTGTTTTTT	CASRPIGREVTGELFF	.	.	TRBV27	TRBJ2-2
TGTGCCAGCAGCTTAGTCGGGGCCGGGGAGCTGTTTTTT	CASSLVGAGELFF	.	.	TRBV7-9	TRBJ2-2
TGTGCCAGCAGCTTCCCTAGCGGGGGGACGAACACCGGGGAGCTGTTTTTT	CASSFPSGGTNTGELFF	.	TRBD2	TRBV7-9	TRBJ2-2
TGTGCCATCAGTTGGGAGTCAGGGACAGGGGTTTACGAGCAGTACTTC	CAISWESGTGVYEQYF	.	TRBD1	TRBV10-3	TRBJ2-7
TGTGCCAGCAGTGAGGCGGGTCTTAGCAATCAGCCCCAGCATTTT	CASSEAGLSNQPQHF	.	.	TRBV6-4	TRBJ1-5
TGTGCTAGTGGTTTGGTAAGGGCTTCGAACATTCAGTACTTC	CASGLVRASNIQYF	few	.	TRBV12-5	TRBJ2-4
TGTGCCAGCAGGGCTCACGGGACAGTCTACGAGCAGTACTTC	CASRAHGTVYEQYF	.	TRBD1	TRBV5-6	TRBJ2-7
TGTGCCAGCAGTACGGGGACAGTTACCTACGAGCAGTACTTC	CASSTGTVTYEQYF	.	TRBD1	TRBV28	TRBJ2-7
TGTGCCAGCAGCCAAGAGGACGTCGGGCAGGGGGCTTTGGCTTTCTTT	CASSQEDVGQGALAFF	.	TRBD1	TRBV4-2	TRBJ1-1
TGTGCCAGCAGTTTACAGGGGGCAAGGGAGCAGTACTTC	CASSLQGAREQYF	.	TRBD1	TRBV27	TRBJ2-7
TGTGCCAGCAGCTTACATAACAGGGGACTGAGGCAGCCCCAGCATTTT	CASSLHNRGLRQPQHF	.	TRBD1	TRBV11-3	TRBJ1-5
TGTGCCAGCAGTGGAACTAGCGGGGTGGGAGAGCAGTACTTC	CASSGTSGVGEQYF	once	TRBD2	TRBV2	TRBJ2-7
TGTGCCAGCAGAGGACAGGGTGCACTGCCACAAGAGACCCAGTACTTC	CASRGQGALPQETQYF	.	TRBD1	TRBV28	TRBJ2-5
TGTGCCAGCAGCCAAGATTGGCCCCCGCAGTATTTT	CASSQDWPPQYF	.	.	TRBV14	TRBJ2-3
TGTGCCAGCAGTTCAGGGGGCGAGGGTCAGCCCCAGCATTTT	CASSSGGEGQPQHF	.	TRBD1	TRBV25-1	TRBJ1-5
TGCGCCAGCAGCTTGGGAGTTAGAGAGCAGTACTTC	CASSLGVREQYF	.	.	TRBV5-1	TRBJ2-5
TGTGCCAGCAGCCCCGTTAGCGGGCCTCAAGAGACCCAGTACTTC	CASSPVSGPQETQYF	.	TRBD2	TRBV7-2	TRBJ2-5
TGCGCCAGCAGCTCAGATTTTACGTCTGGGGCCAACGTCCTGACTTTC	CASSSDFTSGANVLTF	once	.	TRBV5-1	TRBJ2-6
TGTGCCAGCAGCCAAGTGGCAGGGCCCTATGGCTACACCTTC	CASSQVAGPYGYTF	.	.	TRBV14	TRBJ1-2
TGTGCCTGGCGTCAGGGTCTCCCTGAAGCTTTCTTT	CAWRQGLPEAFF	.	.	TRBV30	TRBJ1-1
TGTGCCACCAGCAGAACGAGAGTCAGTGGGTCTGAAGCTTTCTTT	CATSRTRVSGSEAFF	.	.	TRBV15	TRBJ1-1
TGTGCCAGCACCCCGACAGGGTTTAACACTGAAGCTTTCTTT	CASTPTGFNTEAFF	.	TRBD1	TRBV27	TRBJ1-1
TGTGCCAGTAGTTGGGGGACAGCTCGAAATTCACCCCTCCACTTT	CASSWGTARNSPLHF	.	TRBD1	TRBV19	TRBJ1-6
TGTGCCAGCGCTCCTGGAGGGTTGGGGACTGAAGCTTTCTTT	CASAPGGLGTEAFF	.	.	TRBV6-5	TRBJ1-1
TGTGCCAGCAGCGGATGGGACGGAAAAAATGAAAAACTGTTTTTT	CASSGWDGKNEKLFF	.	.	TRBV7-9	TRBJ1-4
TGTGCCTGGAGTGTGGAAGAACCTGAAGCTTTCTTT	CAWSVEEPEAFF	.	.	TRBV30	TRBJ1-1
TGTGCCAGCACCCGGTCGGTGGGGGGGCAGGGCTATGGCTACACCTTC	CASTRSVGGQGYGYTF	.	.	TRBV5-4	TRBJ1-2
TGCGCCAGCAGCCAGTCCGGGACAGGGGGCGCCGGGGAAAAACTGTTTTTT	CASSQSGTGGAGEKLFF	.	TRBD1	TRBV4-1	TRBJ1-4
TGTGCCAGCAGTCCCAGAGGGACAGATACGCAGTATTTT	CASSPRGTDTQYF	.	.	TRBV6-5	TRBJ2-3
TGTGCCAGCAGTTTAGCAGGGTGGACTGAAGCTTTCTTT	CASSLAGWTEAFF	.	.	TRBV28	TRBJ1-1
TGTGCCAGCAGCCCCTCGAAGAACACTGAAGCTTTCTTT	CASSPSKNTEAFF	.	.	TRBV5-5	TRBJ1-1
TGTGCCAGCAGCCGCCTCGGAGGGCAGAGAGACTTCTATGGCTACACCTTC	CASSRLGGQRDFYGYTF	.	.	TRBV7-9	TRBJ1-2
TGCGCCAGCAGTCAATTCGGGGGAGGGAATCCCAACACCGGGGAGCTGTTTTTT	CASSQFGGGNPNTGELFF	.	TRBD2	TRBV23-1	TRBJ2-2
TGTGCCAGTGTTGGACCGCAAGTCTCTGGAAACACCATATATTTT	CASVGPQVSGNTIYF	.	.	TRBV6-1	TRBJ1-3
TGCAGCGTTGAAGGTTGGGGCCCGGCAGATACGCAGTATTTT	CSVEGWGPADTQYF	once	.	TRBV29-1	TRBJ2-3